Presented here are 13 T cell receptor beta chains from one specimen sequenced in a study of blood T cell repertoires in COVID-19. Sequenced by immunoSEQ multiplex PCR; TCRdb stores in-frame clones only, minus some. The sample includes 72,000 or so clones, over 70% of them seen just once. The sample consisted of peripheral blood. The receptors derive from a man between 65 and 80 years old who had recovered from COVID-19.

The V gene is TRBV29-1, the J gene TRBJ2-7, with D possibly matching TRBD2 (5 bases). V lost 3 bases, J lost 4 bases, and 13 bases lay in between. Germline CDR1 and CDR2: SQVTM and ANQGSEA. The CDR3 totals 13 residues. DNA of the CDR3: TGCAGCGTTGACAGCGGTAGGGATTACGAGCAGTACTTC. As protein: CSVDSGRDYEQYF.

The V call is TRBV24-1, the J call TRBJ2-2; tentatively, D is TRBD1 (6 bases). Trimming took off 9 bases at V and 1 base at J, with 11 bases between the two ends. The CDR3 has 14 amino acids. Looked up from germline, CDR1 is KGHDR and CDR2 is SFDVKD. The CDR3 is CATGGQLNTGELFF. Here the CDR3 DNA reads TGTGCCACCGGTGGACAGTTGAACACCGGGGAGCTGTTTTTT.

The V call is TRBV27, the J call TRBJ2-3; 10 bases align to TRBD2. CDR1 MNHEY and CDR2 SMNVEV come from the germline V gene (reference sequence). The ends lost 2 bases at V and 0 bases at J; junction bases unmatched: 11. CDR3 size: 19 residues. The CDR3 loop is CASSLKVAGGPKSTDTQYF. In DNA form, the CDR3 reads TGTGCCAGCAGTTTAAAGGTAGCGGGGGGCCCTAAGAGCACAGATACGCAGTATTTT.

In its sample, this clone was seen once. The J gene is TRBJ2-2, the V gene TRBV11-2; D might be TRBD1 (5 bases). V lost 3 bases, J lost 0 bases, and 11 bases lay in between. The germline V gene has CDR1 SGHAT and CDR2 FQNNGV. This CDR3 region has 16 residues. CDR3 protein: CASSFSGRANTGELFF. The CDR3 DNA reads TGTGCCAGCAGCTTTTCCGGCAGGGCGAACACCGGGGAGCTGTTTTTT.

This clone was recorded many times. The chain recombines TRBV6-2 or TRBV6-3 with TRBJ2-6, with D possibly TRBD2 on 5 matching bases. Trimming took off 5 bases at V and 1 base at J, with 18 bases between the two ends. Germline CDR1 is MNHEY and CDR2 is SVGEGT. The CDR3 length is 18 residues. The CDR3 DNA follows: TGTGCCAGCAGTATCGGAGGCAGTTTGGGGTCTGGGGCCAACGTCCTGACTTTC. Protein: CASSIGGSLGSGANVLTF.

The rearrangement uses TRBV7-3 and TRBJ1-3, with 8 bases lining up with TRBD1. Trimming at V came to 4 bases and at J to 4 bases, leaving 3 bases not matched to a gene. The CDR3 totals 14 residues. Germline V gene sequence: CDR1 SGHTA, CDR2 FQGTGA. The CDR3 is CASSSGTGGNTIYF. The CDR3 region has the DNA TGTGCCAGCAGCTCCGGGACAGGAGGAAACACCATATATTTT.

The chain links TRBV27 to TRBJ2-7; the match to TRBD1 covers 9 bases. From germline, CDR1 is MNHEY and CDR2 SMNVEV (reference sequence). V lost 5 bases to trimming and J lost 7 bases; unmatched junction nucleotides: 6. The CDR3 spans 13 residues. CDR3 in amino acids: CASSQGQGTEQYF. As DNA, the CDR3 is TGTGCCAGCAGTCAGGGACAGGGCACAGAGCAGTACTTC.

The chain has TRBV12-5 and TRBJ1-1; perhaps TRBD1 as D (6 bases). The CDR3 is 15 amino acids. Trimming shortened V by 1 base and J by 4 bases, and 13 bases separated the two germline ends. Germline V gene sequence: CDR1 LGHNT, CDR2 FRNRAP. This CDR3 is CASGLEGGVGTEAFF. The CDR3 DNA reads TGTGCTAGTGGTTTGGAAGGGGGTGTAGGCACTGAAGCTTTCTTT.

V gene TRBV29-1 combines with J gene TRBJ2-1; 11 nucleotides agree with TRBD2. The J segment lost 10 bases and the V segment lost 3 bases, leaving 8 bases of the junction unmatched. Per the germline V gene, CDR1 is SQVTM and CDR2 is ANQGSEA. The CDR3 runs 14 residues. The chain's CDR3 is CSVDASGGRGEQFF. In DNA form, the CDR3 reads TGCAGCGTTGATGCTAGCGGGGGGCGCGGCGAGCAGTTCTTC.

J is TRBJ2-1 and V is TRBV3-1 (or the pseudogene TRBV3-2); TRBD2 matches at 13 bases. J lost 0 bases, V lost 1 base, and 6 bases had no gene match. This CDR3 region has 19 residues. Germline CDR1 reads LGHDT; CDR2 reads YNNKEL (reference sequence). CDR3 sequence: CASSQGLAGGLSSYNEQFF. The CDR3 DNA reads as TGTGCCAGCAGCCAAGGACTAGCGGGAGGCCTCAGCTCCTACAATGAGCAGTTCTTC.

This clone appeared many times. V usage is TRBV2 and J usage is TRBJ2-2; TRBD1 matches 12 bases. The CDR3 totals 16 residues. V lost 6 bases to trimming and J lost 7 bases; unmatched junction nucleotides: 9. CDR1 is SNHLY and CDR2 is FYNNEI in the germline V gene. CDR3 bases: TGTGCCAGCAGAAGCGGGACAGGGGGCCAGGTCGGGGAGCTGTTTTTT. Its protein is CASRSGTGGQVGELFF. Supplemented by reference TRBV2 and TRBJ2-2, the full variable domain reads EPEVTQTPSHQVTQMGQEVILRCVPISNHLYFYWYRQILGQKVEFLVSFYNNEISEKSEIFDDQFSVERPDGSNFTLKIRSTKLEDSAMYFCASRSGTGGQVGELFFGEGSRLTVL.

The chain carries TRBV4-3 and TRBJ1-4; D is unclear. The CDR3 runs 14 residues. Trimming took off 4 bases at V and 8 bases at J, with 14 bases between the two ends. CDR1 is LGHNA, CDR2 YSLEER, per germline. CDR3 bases: TGCGCCAGCAGCCCAACGGGTCGTGGGGAAAAACTGTTTTTT. This encodes CASSPTGRGEKLFF.

The chain recombines TRBV29-1 with TRBJ2-7; no definite D call. Germline V CDR1 and CDR2: SQVTM, ANQGSEA. CDR3 length: 14 amino acids. With 6 bases removed from V and 6 bases from J, the gap between germline ends came to 21 bases. Here the CDR3 reads CSVAPFVAPSEQYF. The CDR3 coding sequence is TGCAGCGTGGCCCCCTTTGTGGCCCCCTCCGAGCAGTACTTC.